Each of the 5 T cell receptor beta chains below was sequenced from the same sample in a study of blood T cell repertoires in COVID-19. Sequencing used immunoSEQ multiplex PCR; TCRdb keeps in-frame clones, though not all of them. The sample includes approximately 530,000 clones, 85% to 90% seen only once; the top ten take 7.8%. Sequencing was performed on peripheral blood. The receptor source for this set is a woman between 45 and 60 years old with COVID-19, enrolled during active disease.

CDR3 sequence reads: CASSEYGGYNEQFF. Written as DNA, the CDR3 is TGTGCCAGCAGTGAATACGGGGGTTACAATGAGCAGTTCTTC. The gene calls are TRBV25-1 and TRBJ2-1; weak D call: TRBD2 (6 bases). This CDR3 contains 14 residues. Trimming pared 0 bases from V and 4 bases from J, leaving 7 bases between. Germline CDR1 MGHDK, CDR2 SYGVNS.

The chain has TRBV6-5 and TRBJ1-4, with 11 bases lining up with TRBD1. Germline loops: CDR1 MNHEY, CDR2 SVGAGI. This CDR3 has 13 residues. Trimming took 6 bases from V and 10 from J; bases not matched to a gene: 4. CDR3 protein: CASRPGQGGKLFF. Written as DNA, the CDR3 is TGTGCCAGCAGACCGGGACAGGGGGGAAAACTGTTTTTT.

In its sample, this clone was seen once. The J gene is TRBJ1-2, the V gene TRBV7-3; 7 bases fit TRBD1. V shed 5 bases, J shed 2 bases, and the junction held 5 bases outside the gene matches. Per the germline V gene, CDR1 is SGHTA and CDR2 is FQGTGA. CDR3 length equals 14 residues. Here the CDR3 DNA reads TGTGCCAGCAGCCCACGGGGACAGAACTATGGCTACACCTTC. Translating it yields CASSPRGQNYGYTF. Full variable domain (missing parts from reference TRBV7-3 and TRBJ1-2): GAGVSQTPSNKVTEKGKYVELRCDPISGHTALYWYRQSLGQGPEFLIYFQGTGAADDSGLPNDRFFAVRPEGSVSTLKIQRTERGDSAVYLCASSPRGQNYGYTFGSGTRLTVV.

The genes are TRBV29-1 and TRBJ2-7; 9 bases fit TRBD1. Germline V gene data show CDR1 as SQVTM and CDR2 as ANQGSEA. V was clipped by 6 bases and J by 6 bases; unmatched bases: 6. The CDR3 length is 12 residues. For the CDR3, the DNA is TGCAGCGTAAAGGACAGGGGCGGCGAGCAGTACTTC. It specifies CSVKDRGGEQYF.

Here the CDR3 reads CASSLRLAGVNEQFF. In DNA form, the CDR3 reads TGTGCCAGCAGCTTGAGGCTAGCGGGGGTCAATGAGCAGTTCTTC. The chain joins TRBV5-4 to TRBJ2-1; 10 bases agree with TRBD2. The CDR3 is made up of 15 amino acids. Trimming cost V 1 base and J 6 bases; bases outside gene matches: 4. Germline lookup yields CDR1 SGHNT and CDR2 YYREEE (reference sequence).